These 31 T cell receptor beta chains were all obtained from the same sample, sequenced in a study of T cell responses to AZD1222 COVID-19 vaccine (dated by TCRdb to the early 2020s). Library preparation used the immunoSEQ multiplex PCR assay. Sourced from immuneACCESS, this table was stored by TCRdb with only in-frame sequences that have V and J called. A share of the clones is absent; for the studies checked, an unresolved V gene accounts for under half, and the remainder has no known explanation. For this sample the table gives about 100,000 clones, of which 87% were detected only once. Roughly 10% of the sample belongs to the ten largest clones. The label giving this sample's time point can be read as: about 28 days (+/-7) after the second vaccine dose. This sample comprised peripheral blood, obtained 28 days after the second AZD1222 dose. The receptor set was obtained from an adult who received the AZD1222 COVID-19 vaccine.

V and J are TRBV6-1 and TRBJ2-7; D may be TRBD2 (5 bases). The CDR3 extends over 14 amino acids. Germline CDR1 MNHNS, CDR2 SASEGT. Trimming left V 1 base short and J 2 bases short, with 9 bases between. The CDR3 sequence: CASSEGGYPYEQYF. CDR3 DNA sequence: TGTGCCAGCAGTGAAGGAGGGTACCCCTACGAGCAGTACTTC.

This clone has a single count. The chain uses TRBV7-2 and TRBJ2-7; D gene unclear. The length of the CDR3 is 14 residues. The germline V gene has CDR1 SGHTA and CDR2 FQGNSA. Trimming cost V 5 bases and J 0 bases, with 11 bases left between them. CDR3 sequence (DNA): TGTGCCAGCAGCCCCGGCAGGACCTCCTACGAGCAGTACTTC. This translates into CASSPGRTSYEQYF.

The chain carries TRBV5-1 and TRBJ2-6; a weak D match, TRBD2 (5 bases). Trimming left V 2 bases short and J 0 bases short, with 15 bases between. CDR3 length: 18 residues. CDR1 is SGHRS, CDR2 YFSETQ, per germline. In DNA, the CDR3 is TGCGCCAGCAGCTTTCGGGAAGGAGTGGGCTCTGGGGCCAACGTCCTGACTTTC. Its translation: CASSFREGVGSGANVLTF.

Points on this clone: One end of the junction does not line up with germline, which may come from a read error. V and J are TRBV29-1 and TRBJ1-2, with D perhaps matching TRBD1 (6 bases). Looked up from germline, CDR1 is SQVTM and CDR2 is ANQGSEA. This CDR3 has 14 residues. The CDR3 loop is CSGEIAGGLYGYTF. Written as DNA, the CDR3 is TGCAGCGGTGAAATTGCCGGGGGGCTATATGGCTACACCTTC. Complete variable domain (other parts from reference TRBV29-1 and TRBJ1-2): SAVISQKPSRDICQRGTSLTIQCQVDSQVTMMFWYRQQPGQSLTLIATANQGSEATYESGFVIDKFPISRPNLTFSTLTVSNMSPEDSSIYLCSGEIAGGLYGYTFGSGTRLTVV.

V usage is TRBV5-1 and J usage is TRBJ2-7; D unclear. V gave up 6 bases and J gave up 1 base, with 11 bases separating them. Looked up from germline, CDR1 is SGHRS and CDR2 is YFSETQ. This CDR3 is 13 amino acids long. The CDR3 DNA reads as TGCGCCAGCACAAGGACCGATTCCTACGAGCAGTACTTC. This codes for CASTRTDSYEQYF.

This sequence joins TRBV30 and TRBJ2-7; D call uncertain. This CDR3 has 11 amino acids. Germline V gene data show CDR1 as GTSNPN and CDR2 as SVGIG (reference sequence). Trimming took 2 bases from V and 6 from J, leaving 8 bases between them. The CDR3 DNA sequence: TGTGCCTGGAGTTTCCCCAGCGAGCAGTACTTC. It codes for CAWSFPSEQYF.

The chain uses TRBV4-2 and TRBJ2-5; a possible D gene is TRBD2 (5 bases). V lost 1 base and J lost 2, with 11 bases in between. The CDR3 is 15 amino acids. Germline CDR1 and CDR2: LGHNA and YNFKEQ. The CDR3 DNA sequence: TGTGCCAGCAGCCAAGGGGAGACTCCACAAGAGACCCAGTACTTC. Translating gives CASSQGETPQETQYF.

The chain combines TRBV29-1 with TRBJ1-1; 10 nucleotides align to TRBD1. Trimming removed 6 bases from V and 0 bases from J; junction bases left unmatched: 7. Germline-derived CDR1 and CDR2 are SQVTM and ANQGSEA. The CDR3 loop spans 15 amino acids. CDR3 nucleotide sequence: TGCAGCGTCCCTAGGACAGGGGGGATGAACACTGAAGCTTTCTTT. This gives the protein CSVPRTGGMNTEAFF. Together with reference TRBV29-1 and TRBJ1-1, the CDR3 gives the full variable domain: SAVISQKPSRDICQRGTSLTIQCQVDSQVTMMFWYRQQPGQSLTLIATANQGSEATYESGFVIDKFPISRPNLTFSTLTVSNMSPEDSSIYLCSVPRTGGMNTEAFFGQGTRLTVV.

This chain uses TRBV6-5 with TRBJ1-6; D uncertain. Trimming took off 7 bases at V and 4 bases at J, with 2 bases between the two ends. Germline loops: CDR1 MNHEY, CDR2 SVGAGI. The CDR3 runs 11 residues. The CDR3 here is CASTYNSPLHF. The CDR3 nucleotides read TGTGCCAGCACTTATAATTCACCCCTCCACTTT.

In this sample, this clone turned up a few times. The J gene is TRBJ1-5, the V gene TRBV10-3, with 9 positions matching TRBD1. CDR1 and CDR2 (germline): ENHRY, SYGVKD. V lost 3 bases, J lost 2 bases, and 5 bases stayed unmatched. The CDR3 has 16 amino acids. CDR3 loop: CAISDLDRGGNQPQHF. The CDR3 nucleotides read TGTGCCATCAGTGATCTGGACAGGGGAGGCAATCAGCCCCAGCATTTT.

The chain employs TRBV9 and TRBJ1-2; D gene unclear. This CDR3 has 14 residues. V was cut by 3 bases and J by 4 bases, with 13 bases left in between. Per germline, CDR1 SGDLS and CDR2 YYNGEE. The CDR3: CASSAHTAGYGYTF. The CDR3 DNA reads as TGTGCCAGCAGCGCCCACACGGCCGGCTATGGCTACACCTTC.

DNA of the CDR3: TGTGCCAGCCAAAGGGGCGCATTACAAGAGACCCAGTACTTC. As protein: CASQRGALQETQYF. The chain couples TRBV3-1 (or the pseudogene TRBV3-2) to TRBJ2-5; a weak D match, TRBD1 (5 bases). Per germline, CDR1 LGHDT and CDR2 YNNKEL (reference sequence). This CDR3 has 14 residues. The V and J ends lost 8 bases and 2 bases respectively, with 15 bases between them.

The gene calls are TRBV18 and TRBJ1-6, with TRBD1 identical over 9 bases. CDR3 length equals 17 residues. Germline V lookup: CDR1 KGHSH, CDR2 LQKENI. J lost 1 base, V lost 2 bases, and 3 bases had no gene match. CDR3 sequence (DNA): TGTGCCAGCTCACCAACAGGGGGCAGGTCCTATAATTCACCCCTCCACTTT. Translation gives CASSPTGGRSYNSPLHF.

The J gene is TRBJ1-1, the V gene TRBV7-9; no reliable D call. CDR3 length: 14 residues. In germline, CDR1 is SEHNR, CDR2 FQNEAQ (reference sequence). V was clipped by 5 bases and J by 0 bases, with 10 bases between them. Written as DNA, the CDR3 is TGTGCCAGCAGCCCCCTGTCAGTGAACACTGAAGCTTTCTTT. It yields the protein CASSPLSVNTEAFF.

The V and J genes are TRBV4-2 and TRBJ1-4; the D is unclear. CDR3 length: 16 residues. Germline values: CDR1 LGHNA, CDR2 YNFKEQ. V gave up 2 bases and J gave up 2 bases, with 12 bases separating them. CDR3 protein: CASSQPRGATNEKLFF. CDR3 DNA sequence: TGTGCCAGCAGCCAACCCAGAGGTGCTACTAATGAAAAACTGTTTTTT.

This clone was counted a single time. This sequence joins TRBV7-9 and TRBJ1-4, with 9 bases lining up with TRBD1. CDR1 and CDR2 from the germline V gene are SEHNR and FQNEAQ (reference sequence). CDR3 length equals 16 residues. V was pared by 8 bases and J by 6 bases, with 13 bases of the junction left unmatched. CDR3 sequence (DNA): TGTGCCAGCGGTCCAAGGGACAGGGAGGTTGATGAAAAACTGTTTTTT. Translated, it gives CASGPRDREVDEKLFF.

The chain joins TRBV11-3 to TRBJ2-1; D not resolved. The CDR3 sequence is 15 residues long. Germline CDR1 SGHNT, CDR2 YENEEA. V was shortened by 1 base and J by 0 bases, with 7 bases between the two germline ends. The CDR3 DNA follows: TGTGCCAGCAGCTTAGGTGGGCCCTCCTACAATGAGCAGTTCTTC. Amino acids: CASSLGGPSYNEQFF.

This sequence joins TRBV21-1 and TRBJ1-5; no DNA check was done on the table's D call, TRBD1. TRBV21-1 is assigned pseudogene status. The CDR3 has 15 residues. The CDR3 coding sequence is TGTGCCAGCAGCAAAGTAGGGGTCCTGGGTCAGCCCCAGCATTTT. Its protein is CASSKVGVLGQPQHF.

The V gene is TRBV28, the J gene TRBJ2-1; D gene unclear. With 5 bases removed from V and 9 bases from J, the gap between germline ends came to 20 bases. Germline CDR1 and CDR2: MDHEN and SYDVKM. The CDR3 has 15 amino acids. The CDR3 bases are TGTGCCAGCAGTGCCTCCGGACGGAGCCTAAGTGAGCAGTTCTTC. Amino acids: CASSASGRSLSEQFF.

This chain links TRBV7-2 with TRBJ2-7; TRBD1 matches 8 bases. CDR3 length: 14 amino acids. J lost 2 bases, V lost 5 bases, and 5 bases had no gene match. Germline CDR1 is SGHTA and CDR2 is FQGNSA. This CDR3 reads CASSRQGITYEQYF. DNA of the CDR3: TGTGCCAGCAGCAGACAGGGGATCACCTACGAGCAGTACTTC.

This clone has only one observation. The genes are TRBV9 and TRBJ1-5, with D uncertain. Germline CDR1 reads SGDLS; CDR2 reads YYNGEE. V lost 9 bases and J 4 bases, leaving 11 bases between the germline ends. The CDR3 totals 12 residues. The CDR3 loop reads CAKSGRNQPQHF. CDR3 in DNA: TGTGCCAAGAGCGGGCGAAATCAGCCCCAGCATTTT.

The chain couples TRBV5-4 to TRBJ2-7; TRBD1 matches at 8 bases. The CDR3 is made up of 15 amino acids. From germline, CDR1 is SGHNT and CDR2 YYREEE (reference sequence). J lost 0 bases, V lost 0 bases, and 2 bases had no gene match. CDR3 coding DNA: TGTGCCAGCAGCTTGGCGCAGGGGGCCTCCTACGAGCAGTACTTC. As protein: CASSLAQGASYEQYF.

This clone was counted only a few times. This sequence joins TRBV29-1 and TRBJ2-1, with 9 bases identical to TRBD2. CDR3 length equals 14 residues. Looked up from germline, CDR1 is SQVTM and CDR2 is ANQGSEA. The junction had 8 bases not matched to a gene; V was cut back by 5 bases and J by 6 bases. In DNA, the CDR3 is TGCAGCGTTTTACCGGGACTAGCCATCAATGAGCAGTTCTTC. Translation gives CSVLPGLAINEQFF.

This clone has just one count. The chain recombines TRBV2 with TRBJ2-5; TRBD2 matches 8 bases. V shed 6 bases and J 4 bases; nucleotides not matched to a gene: 7. The CDR3 length is 14 residues. Germline CDR1 reads SNHLY; CDR2 reads FYNNEI. CDR3 sequence: CASRRTSPRETQYF. The CDR3 bases are TGTGCCAGCAGGCGGACTAGCCCGAGAGAGACCCAGTACTTC.

This chain joins TRBV10-3 and TRBJ2-7, with D possibly TRBD2 on 6 matching bases. CDR1 and CDR2 from the germline V gene are ENHRY and SYGVKD. V lost 4 bases to trimming and J lost 4 bases, with 14 bases between them. This CDR3 has 14 residues. The CDR3 sequence is CAISALGGGYEQYF. CDR3 DNA: TGTGCCATCAGTGCCTTAGGAGGAGGGTACGAGCAGTACTTC.

V gene TRBV19 combines with J gene TRBJ2-7, with TRBD1 matching 9 bases. The germline gives CDR1 LNHDA, CDR2 SQIVND (reference sequence). The CDR3 spans 13 residues. Germline trimming cut 8 bases from V and 0 bases from J; bases unmatched to any gene: 2. CDR3 protein: CASDRGVSYEQYF. The CDR3 bases are TGTGCCAGTGACAGGGGGGTCTCCTACGAGCAGTACTTC.

This chain uses TRBV12-3 or TRBV12-4 with TRBJ1-2, with D tentatively TRBD1 (6 bases). Trimming left V 5 bases short and J 2 bases short, with 9 bases between. This CDR3 region has 13 residues. The CDR3 loop is CASSQGQNYGYTF. The CDR3 DNA reads TGTGCCAGCAGTCAAGGACAGAACTATGGCTACACCTTC.

J is TRBJ1-5 and V is TRBV5-6, with 9 positions matching TRBD1. Germline values: CDR1 SGHDT, CDR2 YYEEEE. The junction had 6 bases not matched to a gene; V was cut back by 3 bases and J by 5 bases. This CDR3 is built from 15 residues. The CDR3 spells CASSSRDRAYQPQHF. The CDR3 DNA is TGTGCCAGCAGCTCCCGGGACAGGGCGTATCAGCCCCAGCATTTT.

Comments on this clone: This CDR3 is also generated by other DNA sequences in the sample. The chain recombines TRBV5-1 with TRBJ2-7; D ambiguous. Germline CDR1 SGHRS, CDR2 YFSETQ. The ends were cut back, 0 bases at V and 1 base at J, with 8 bases in the middle. This CDR3 is built from 14 residues. The CDR3, as DNA: TGCGCCAGCAGCTTGGTGGGTGCTTCCTACGAGCAGTACTTC. Protein: CASSLVGASYEQYF.

This clone was recorded only once. This chain links TRBV28 with TRBJ1-5; no reliable D call. Trimming removed 7 bases at V and 6 bases at J, with 16 bases between. Germline V lookup: CDR1 MDHEN, CDR2 SYDVKM. This CDR3 has 14 amino acids. For the CDR3, the DNA is TGTGCCAGCACCTGGGCCCCCTATGCTCAGCCCCAGCATTTT. This codes for CASTWAPYAQPQHF.

CDR3 region: CASSPGVAGALGATQYF. The CDR3 region has the DNA TGCGCCAGCAGCCCGGGGGTAGCGGGGGCCCTGGGGGCGACCCAGTACTTC. The chain uses TRBV5-1 and TRBJ2-5; TRBD2 aligns across 9 bases. This CDR3 comprises 17 residues. Germline CDR1 SGHRS, CDR2 YFSETQ. After removal of 4 bases from V and 7 bases from J, the junction contained 17 bases not matched to a gene.